This TCR beta chain was sequenced in a study of identical twins. Each CDR3 protein gets one entry after TCRdb re-called the 5' RACE reads with MiXCR. The sample carries 700,000 or so distinct CDR3 sequences, more than 6.5% recorded once. This clonotype was observed a few times. What it binds is unknown. Germline CDR1 MDHEN, CDR2 SYDVKM. V was pared by 5 bases and J by 5 bases, with 13 bases of the junction left unmatched. The length of the CDR3 is 16 residues. Overall study results and limits: Memory repertoires lacked the insertion deficit that abundant cord blood beta clonotypes showed.

The same data also went into a second study, on yellow fever vaccine responses in identical twins.

This chain uses TRBV28 with TRBJ2-7; 9 bases line up with TRBD1. Sequenced input: PBMCs. The TCR sequence derives from a young woman in good health. CDR3 DNA sequence: TGTGCCAGCAGTCTTTCGGCCGGGACAGGGAGCCACGAGCAGTACTTC. Its protein product is CASSLSAGTGSHEQYF.